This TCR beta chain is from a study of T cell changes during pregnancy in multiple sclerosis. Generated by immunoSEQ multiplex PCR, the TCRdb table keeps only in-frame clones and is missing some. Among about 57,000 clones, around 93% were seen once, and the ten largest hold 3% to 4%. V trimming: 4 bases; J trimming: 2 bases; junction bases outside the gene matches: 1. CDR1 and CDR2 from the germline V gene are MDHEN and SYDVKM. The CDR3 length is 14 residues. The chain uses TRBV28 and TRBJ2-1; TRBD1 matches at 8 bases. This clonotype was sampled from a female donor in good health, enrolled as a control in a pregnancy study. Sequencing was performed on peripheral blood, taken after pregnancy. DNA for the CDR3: TGTGCCAGCAGTTCCAGGGGGCCCTACAATGAGCAGTTCTTC. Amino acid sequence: CASSSRGPYNEQFF.